This TCR beta chain was captured in a study of blood T cell repertoires in COVID-19. Study information: The samples span acute and convalescent COVID-19 from the United States, Italy and Spain.

Trimming took 5 bases from V and 2 from J, leaving 12 bases between them. This CDR3 has 14 amino acids. CDR1 and CDR2 from the germline V gene are SNHLY and FYNNEI. Per the original methods: Amplification of reference gene primers was used by the study to estimate nucleated cell counts. Assay: immunoSEQ multiplex PCR; the TCRdb copy retains only in-frame clones and omits some. V and J calls and clone size are given by that table; D and trimming were obtained from the DNA. The data contain under 300,000 clones, approximately 86% of them singletons. The source material was peripheral blood. The chain is built from TRBV2 and TRBJ1-1; D might be TRBD1 (5 bases). The TCR was taken from a man aged 55 to 70 who had recovered from COVID-19. The DNA for the CDR3 is TGTGCCAGCAGTTTTCAGGGCCACAACACTGAAGCTTTCTTT. Its protein is CASSFQGHNTEAFF.